Below, 22 T cell receptor beta chains from the same sample are listed, as sequenced in a study of cytomegalovirus exposure and HLA in healthy donors. Researchers ran the PCR with 60 Vbeta and 13 Jbeta primers. Generated by immunoSEQ multiplex PCR, the TCRdb table keeps only in-frame clones and is missing some. The sample holds just over 150,000 clones, about 88% seen once. The sequencing sample was made of PBMCs. Every receptor here comes from a man aged 18 to 30 in good health and CMV-seropositive.

V usage is TRBV7-9 and J usage is TRBJ1-6; 9 bases are shared with TRBD1. J gave up 11 bases and V 4 bases, and 6 bases lay outside the gene matches. This CDR3 spans 14 amino acids. Germline V gene data show CDR1 as SEHNR and CDR2 as FQNEAQ (reference sequence). CDR3 DNA sequence: TGTGCCAGCAGCTCTGGGACAGGGATGACACCCCTCCACTTT. Its protein is CASSSGTGMTPLHF.

By share, this clone counts as large. The CDR3 DNA reads as TGTGCCAGCAGCAACTCTTGGGAGGGGGCCAACGTCCTGACTTTC. It translates to CASSNSWEGANVLTF. The chain employs TRBV7-6 and TRBJ2-6, with a weak D call TRBD2 (5 bases). The germline V gene encodes CDR1 SGHVS and CDR2 FNYEAQ. This CDR3 contains 15 residues. The V and J ends lost 5 bases and 4 bases respectively, with 12 bases between them. The whole variable domain, filled in from reference TRBV7-6 and TRBJ2-6, reads GAGVSQSPRYKVTKRGQDVALRCDPISGHVSLYWYRQALGQGPEFLTYFNYEAQQDKSGLPNDRFSAERPEGSISTLTIQRTEQRDSAMYRCASSNSWEGANVLTFGAGSRLTVL.

V and J are TRBV4-3 and TRBJ2-2; 9 bases are shared with TRBD1. CDR1 and CDR2 from the germline V gene are LGHNA and YSLEER. The CDR3 totals 17 residues. J lost 0 bases, V lost 4 bases, and 6 bases had no gene match. CDR3 nucleotide sequence: TGCGCCAGCAGCCGCCCCCGGGACAGGGCGAACACCGGGGAGCTGTTTTTT. Translation gives CASSRPRDRANTGELFF.

The table lists this clone with a few counts. The sample holds other DNA sequences that translate to the same CDR3. The chain links TRBV7-8 to TRBJ2-5; D may be TRBD1 (7 bases). Trimming stripped 6 bases from V and 5 bases from J, with 16 bases between. This CDR3 region has 14 residues. From germline, CDR1 is SGHVS and CDR2 FQNEAQ. The CDR3 sequence is CASSFRGAGETQYF. The CDR3 nucleotides are TGTGCCAGCAGTTTCAGGGGGGCTGGGGAGACCCAGTACTTC.

The chain recombines TRBV5-1 with TRBJ1-5, with D perhaps matching TRBD1 (5 bases). The V and J ends lost 4 bases and 3 bases respectively, with 14 bases between them. The CDR3 has 15 residues. Per the germline V gene, CDR1 is SGHRS and CDR2 is YFSETQ. The CDR3 bases are TGCGCCAGCAGCCCCTCCGCGGGGACCAATCAGCCCCAGCATTTT. It encodes CASSPSAGTNQPQHF.

The genes are TRBV5-1 and TRBJ2-2; 10 bases agree with TRBD2. This CDR3 comprises 17 residues. CDR1 is SGHRS and CDR2 is YFSETQ in the germline V gene. The V gene end was trimmed by 1 base and the J gene end by 2 bases; junction bases not matched to a gene: 5. CDR3 sequence reads: CASSLTLAGGNTGELFF. CDR3 nucleotide sequence: TGCGCCAGCAGCTTGACGTTAGCGGGGGGTAACACCGGGGAGCTGTTTTTT.

The V call is TRBV6-1, the J call TRBJ1-1; D uncertain. V shed 3 bases and J shed 10 bases, with 9 bases lying between them. In germline, CDR1 is MNHNS, CDR2 SASEGT. CDR3 length equals 11 residues. The CDR3 nucleotides are TGTGCCAGCAGTGAGCTACAGTCAGCTTTCTTT. Protein sequence: CASSELQSAFF.

The chain joins TRBV6-5 to TRBJ2-5, with D possibly matching TRBD2 (6 bases). The J call may be mistaken, given a closer DNA end match to TRBJ2-7. The germline V gene has CDR1 MNHEY and CDR2 SVGAGI. The CDR3 covers 15 residues. The CDR3 region is CASSRRDLGPYEQYF. The CDR3 DNA is TGTGCCAGCAGTCGTCGGGACTTGGGCCCCTACGAGCAGTACTTC.

V gene TRBV11-2 combines with J gene TRBJ1-6; TRBD1 might be the D (5 bases). The CDR3 length is 18 residues. Trimming took 2 bases from V and 1 from J, leaving 15 bases between them. Germline V gene data show CDR1 as SGHAT and CDR2 as FQNNGV. CDR3 residues: CASSLRNPRESYNSPLHF. The CDR3 region has the DNA TGTGCCAGCAGCTTAAGAAACCCCAGGGAATCCTATAATTCACCCCTCCACTTT.

J is TRBJ2-7 and V is TRBV11-2, with 9 bases identical to TRBD2. The CDR3 is made up of 17 amino acids. The trim removed 4 bases at V and 2 bases at J, leaving 12 bases unmatched. The germline gives CDR1 SGHAT, CDR2 FQNNGV. The CDR3 bases are TGTGCCAGCAGCTACTATAGGGGGCGGGGGGGCCCCTACGAGCAGTACTTC. Encoded protein: CASSYYRGRGGPYEQYF.

This chain uses TRBV7-3 with TRBJ1-1; 11 bases fit TRBD1. The CDR3 runs to 16 residues. V lost 5 bases and J lost 4; bases outside the gene matches: 9. CDR1 and CDR2 (germline): SGHTA, FQGTGA. CDR3 DNA: TGTGCCAGCAGCGAAGGACAGGGGGCGCGAGGCACTGAAGCTTTCTTT. This sequence encodes CASSEGQGARGTEAFF.

CDR3 sequence: CASSERGGGGYEQFF. In DNA form, the CDR3 reads TGTGCCAGCAGCGAGCGGGGGGGCGGGGGCTATGAGCAGTTCTTC. This sequence joins TRBV6-5 and TRBJ2-1, with TRBD2 identical over 10 bases. The CDR3 is 15 residues long. V dropped 6 bases and J dropped 8; count of bases not matched to a gene: 10. Germline V CDR1 and CDR2: MNHEY, SVGAGI.

The J gene is TRBJ2-2, the V gene TRBV9, with TRBD2 matching over 11 bases. V shed 3 bases and J 6 bases; nucleotides not matched to a gene: 1. The CDR3 extends over 14 amino acids. Germline V CDR1 and CDR2: SGDLS, YYNGEE. The CDR3 loop reads CASSGTSGPGELFF. CDR3 in DNA: TGTGCCAGCAGCGGGACTAGCGGGCCCGGGGAGCTGTTTTTT.

With respect to this clone: The same CDR3 arises from other DNA sequences in this sample as well. DNA of the CDR3: TGTGCCAGCAGTTACACCTCGACAGGGGCTAACTATGGCTACACCTTC. Translating gives CASSYTSTGANYGYTF. This chain connects TRBV6-6 to TRBJ1-2; 8 bases line up with TRBD1. Germline V lookup: CDR1 MNHNY, CDR2 SVGAGI (reference sequence). J lost 0 bases, V lost 2 bases, and 5 bases had no gene match. The CDR3 has 16 residues.

The rearrangement uses TRBV6-5 and TRBJ2-7, with D perhaps TRBD1 (5 bases). Germline CDR1 MNHEY, CDR2 SVGAGI. V shed 4 bases and J shed 5 bases, with 9 bases lying between them. This CDR3 contains 12 residues. The CDR3 region has the DNA TGTGCCAGCAGTTTCGGACAAAACGAGCAGTACTTC. Its translation is CASSFGQNEQYF.

This chain's CDR3 is CASSTQGNIQYF. CDR3 nucleotide sequence: TGTGCCAGTAGTACACAGGGGAACATTCAGTACTTC. The chain combines TRBV19 with TRBJ2-4; 7 bases line up with TRBD1. Germline V lookup: CDR1 LNHDA, CDR2 SQIVND (reference sequence). V was clipped by 4 bases and J by 7 bases; unmatched bases: 1. The CDR3 is 12 residues long.

In this sample, this clone turned up once. The rearrangement links TRBV18 to TRBJ2-2; 10 nucleotides agree with TRBD1. J was trimmed by 6 bases and V by 3 bases; bases with no gene match: 4. Per the germline V gene, CDR1 is KGHSH and CDR2 is LQKENI. There are 15 residues in the CDR3. CDR3 DNA: TGTGCCAGCTCACCTGACAGGGGGCCGGCCGGGGAGCTGTTTTTT. Protein sequence: CASSPDRGPAGELFF.

This clone was observed a handful of times. The chain joins TRBV5-6 to TRBJ2-7, with TRBD2 identical over 11 bases. The ends lost 4 bases at V and 3 bases at J; junction bases unmatched: 18. The germline gives CDR1 SGHDT, CDR2 YYEEEE. The CDR3 extends over 19 amino acids. The CDR3 DNA sequence: TGTGCCAGCAGCGATGGAGGGCTAGCGGGGGGCCCACCTTACTACGAGCAGTACTTC. Translation: CASSDGGLAGGPPYYEQYF. Full variable domain (remainder filled in from reference TRBV5-6 and TRBJ2-7): DAGVTQSPTHLIKTRGQQVTLRCSPKSGHDTVSWYQQALGQGPQFIFQYYEEEERQRGNFPDRFSGHQFPNYSSELNVNALLLGDSALYLCASSDGGLAGGPPYYEQYFGPGTRLTVT.

The genes are TRBV2 and TRBJ2-5, with 9 bases fitting TRBD1. Losses at the gene ends were 7 bases for V and 5 bases for J; bases not matched to a gene: 14. The CDR3 consists of 16 residues. Germline loops: CDR1 SNHLY, CDR2 FYNNEI. This CDR3 reads CASIAKQGARYETQYF. For the CDR3, the DNA is TGTGCCAGCATTGCGAAACAGGGGGCCCGGTATGAGACCCAGTACTTC.

The chain combines TRBV5-4 with TRBJ2-7; possibly TRBD2 for D (7 bases). V was shortened by 4 bases and J by 6 bases, with 14 bases between the two germline ends. This CDR3 comprises 13 residues. From germline, CDR1 is SGHNT and CDR2 YYREEE (reference sequence). The CDR3 DNA reads as TGTGCCAGCAGCCAGATAGGGGGGGGCGAGCAGTACTTC. Its protein product is CASSQIGGGEQYF.

The genes are TRBV2 and TRBJ2-5; D call uncertain. The CDR3 extends over 12 amino acids. The V gene's germline CDR1 is SNHLY and CDR2 FYNNEI. Trimming removed 10 bases at V and 5 bases at J, with 14 bases between. Here the CDR3 DNA reads TGTGCCACCCCACGAGCCCGGGAGACCCAGTACTTC. It specifies CATPRARETQYF.

The sample holds one count of this clone. A junction end diverges from the germline sequence, so it may reflect a read error. This chain joins TRBV19 and TRBJ1-2; 9 bases line up with TRBD1. Per the germline V gene, CDR1 is LNHDA and CDR2 is SQIVND (reference sequence). The CDR3 is made up of 12 amino acids. The CDR3 loop is CASSYRGRGCTF. The CDR3, as DNA: TGTGCCAGTAGTTACAGGGGGCGAGGCTGCACCTTC.